The 15 T cell receptor beta chains presented below share a single source sample, sequenced in a study of shared clonotypes between healthy human individuals. Data came from immunoSEQ multiplex PCR; TCRdb stores just in-frame clones and leaves some out. The table records 2 million to 2.5 million clones, roughly 95% of them present only once. Sequencing used naive CD4+ T cells sorted from blood. The subset was: CD45RA+ positively selected. Receptors were obtained from a man between 18 and 35 years old in good health.

V usage is TRBV4-3 and J usage is TRBJ2-1; 9 positions agree with TRBD1. CDR1 is LGHNA, CDR2 YSLEER, per germline. The CDR3 is 14 residues long. V shed 0 bases, J shed 9 bases, and the junction held 3 bases outside the gene matches. CDR3 region: CASSQDTGGIEQFF. Here the CDR3 DNA reads TGCGCCAGCAGCCAAGATACAGGGGGCATTGAGCAGTTCTTC.

The chain couples TRBV2 to TRBJ2-7; TRBD1 might be the D (6 bases). Germline V lookup: CDR1 SNHLY, CDR2 FYNNEI. CDR3 length equals 16 residues. V was pared by 7 bases and J by 3 bases, with 22 bases between. This chain's CDR3 is CASKISVGTPVYEQYF. The CDR3 coding sequence is TGTGCCAGCAAGATAAGCGTAGGGACACCGGTCTACGAGCAGTACTTC.

The genes are TRBV4-2 and TRBJ2-3; 8 bases line up with TRBD1. Germline V CDR1 and CDR2: LGHNA, YNFKEQ. The trim removed 4 bases at V and 0 bases at J, leaving 3 bases unmatched. CDR3 size: 15 residues. This CDR3 is CASSPRTGSTDTQYF. In DNA, the CDR3 is TGTGCCAGCAGCCCTCGGACAGGGAGCACAGATACGCAGTATTTT.

J is TRBJ2-5 and V is TRBV4-2; the D gene is possibly TRBD2 (5 bases). The CDR3 is 15 residues long. V was cut by 1 base and J by 0 bases, with 9 bases left in between. Germline V gene lookup returns CDR1 LGHNA and CDR2 YNFKEQ. The CDR3 DNA is TGTGCCAGCAGCCAAGCCCTAGCCTACCAAGAGACCCAGTACTTC. Translation gives CASSQALAYQETQYF.

The chain uses TRBV27 and TRBJ1-4, with unresolved D. Germline V gene lookup returns CDR1 MNHEY and CDR2 SMNVEV (reference sequence). Trimming left V 6 bases short and J 3 bases short, with 8 bases between. This CDR3 region has 13 residues. In nucleotides, the CDR3 is TGTGCCAGCAGGGGGTTCTCTAATGAAAAACTGTTTTTT. Translated: CASRGFSNEKLFF. The variable domain in full, completed from reference TRBV27 and TRBJ1-4, reads EAQVTQNPRYLITVTGKKLTVTCSQNMNHEYMSWYRQDPGLGLRQIYYSMNVEVTDKGDVPEGYKVSRKEKRNFPLILESPSPNQTSLYFCASRGFSNEKLFFGSGTQLSVL.

The genes are TRBV27 and TRBJ2-5, with D uncertain. V shed 8 bases and J shed 1 base, with 8 bases lying between them. The germline V gene encodes CDR1 MNHEY and CDR2 SMNVEV (reference sequence). CDR3 length: 12 amino acids. The CDR3 bases are TGTGCCAGCCTCGGCAGCCAAGAGACCCAGTACTTC. It specifies CASLGSQETQYF.

The V gene is TRBV7-2, the J gene TRBJ1-1, with 7 bases that match TRBD1. J lost 2 bases, V lost 10 bases, and 10 bases had no gene match. Germline CDR1 SGHTA, CDR2 FQGNSA. This CDR3 comprises 14 residues. CDR3 amino acids: CATNRGSRNTEAFF. The CDR3, as DNA: TGTGCCACAAACAGGGGCAGCAGAAACACTGAAGCTTTCTTT.

The genes are TRBV19 and TRBJ1-1, with D possibly matching TRBD1 (5 bases). Deletions cut 7 bases from V and 0 bases from J, with 9 bases between. The CDR3 has 13 residues. Germline values: CDR1 LNHDA, CDR2 SQIVND (reference sequence). The CDR3 sequence is CASNQGVNTEAFF. For the CDR3, the DNA is TGTGCCAGTAATCAGGGCGTGAACACTGAAGCTTTCTTT.

The chain links TRBV15 to TRBJ2-7, with 9 bases aligning to TRBD2. Germline-derived CDR1 and CDR2 are LNHNV and YYDKDF (reference sequence). The CDR3 has 16 amino acids. The V gene end was trimmed by 0 bases and the J gene end by 5 bases; junction bases not matched to a gene: 8. CDR3 in DNA: TGTGCCACCAGCAGAGAAGGGACTAGCCTAGCTGACGAGCAGTACTTC. Protein: CATSREGTSLADEQYF.

Note on this clone: Within the sample, other DNA sequences also encode this same CDR3. V and J are TRBV30 and TRBJ2-7, with TRBD1 matching over 9 bases. Germline-derived CDR1 and CDR2 are GTSNPN and SVGIG (reference sequence). The CDR3 sequence is 12 residues long. The ends lost 5 bases at V and 7 bases at J; junction bases unmatched: 6. CDR3 in amino acids: CAWGGQGYEQYF. The CDR3 coding sequence is TGTGCCTGGGGGGGACAGGGATATGAGCAGTACTTC.

This chain joins TRBV2 and TRBJ2-3; D not certain. The CDR3 runs to 15 residues. V lost 1 base and J 2 bases, leaving 10 bases between the germline ends. Germline loops: CDR1 SNHLY, CDR2 FYNNEI. DNA of the CDR3: TGTGCCAGCAGTGAAGGTGTAAAAAACACAGATACGCAGTATTTT. This sequence encodes CASSEGVKNTDTQYF.

Ten or more counts support this clone. The chain combines TRBV25-1 with TRBJ2-1; 8 nucleotides line up with TRBD2. The CDR3 totals 15 residues. Germline CDR1 and CDR2: MGHDK and SYGVNS. The trim removed 5 bases at V and 4 bases at J, leaving 7 bases unmatched. The CDR3 DNA reads as TGTGCCAGCAGTCCGTCGGCGGGGGGTTACAATGAGCAGTTCTTC. The encoded protein is CASSPSAGGYNEQFF.

The chain couples TRBV10-3 to TRBJ2-2; perhaps TRBD2 as D (6 bases). The CDR3 totals 14 residues. Germline assignment: CDR1 ENHRY and CDR2 SYGVKD. The ends were cut back, 6 bases at V and 2 bases at J, with 10 bases in the middle. The CDR3 spells CAIRAGLNTGELFF. The CDR3 DNA follows: TGTGCCATCAGGGCCGGACTAAACACCGGGGAGCTGTTTTTT.

This clone has just a few counts. The sample has other DNA sequences that encode this CDR3 too. This chain joins TRBV10-3 and TRBJ2-5, with 11 bases identical to TRBD2. The germline gives CDR1 ENHRY, CDR2 SYGVKD. V shed 8 bases and J 2 bases; nucleotides not matched to a gene: 1. The CDR3 loop spans 13 amino acids. The CDR3 region has the DNA TGTGCCATCGGGACTAGCGGACAAGAGACCCAGTACTTC. Its translation is CAIGTSGQETQYF.

This chain uses TRBV29-1 with TRBJ2-1; tentative D call: TRBD2 (6 bases). CDR1 and CDR2 (germline): SQVTM, ANQGSEA. This CDR3 region has 14 residues. Trimming took 4 bases from V and 7 from J, leaving 17 bases between them. In DNA form, the CDR3 reads TGCAGCGTTGGTCATATGGGACTTAGGAATGAGCAGTTCTTC. It specifies CSVGHMGLRNEQFF.